This T cell receptor beta chain emerged from a study of STAT5B mutations in CD4+ large granular lymphocyte leukemia. In germline, CDR1 is SGDLS, CDR2 YYNGEE. This CDR3 spans 15 amino acids. Trimming at V came to 1 base and at J to 4 bases, leaving 3 bases not matched to a gene. Measured with immunoSEQ multiplex PCR; TCRdb has only the in-frame clones, and not every one. Of roughly 38,000 clones listed, around 75% are singletons. The receptor comes from a human donor in good health. Sequencing used CD4+ T cells from blood buffy coats. The V and J genes are TRBV9 and TRBJ2-3; 10 positions agree with TRBD2. For the CDR3, the DNA is TGTGCCAGCAGCGTAATAGCGGGAGGTTCAGATACGCAGTATTTT. As protein: CASSVIAGGSDTQYF.